The TCR beta chain under discussion was sequenced for a study of shared clonotypes between healthy human individuals. In the authors' workflow: In the immunoSEQ data, sequences were junction-only and lacked quality scores, so filtering differed. TCRdb's copy holds only in-frame clones and misses some; the assay was immunoSEQ multiplex PCR. V and J calls and clone size are copied from that table; D and trimming were computed from the DNA. The table records some 2,400,000 clones, approximately 96% of them present only once. Points from the study as a whole: Across a handful of donors, naive CD4 shared roughly 5%, naive CD8 more than 3%, memory CD4 roughly 2.4%, memory CD8 roughly 0.37%. Tissues were not sampled, only blood, and their repertoires likely differ.

As concerns this clone: Antigen specificity is unknown.

Trimming took off 0 bases at V and 4 bases at J, with 14 bases between the two ends. The germline CDR1 and CDR2 sequences are SGHRS and YFSETQ. CDR3 length equals 16 residues. What was sequenced was naive CD4+ T cells sorted from blood. Subset in this sample: CD45RA+ positively selected. The chain has TRBV5-1 and TRBJ2-1, with TRBD2 as a possible D gene (6 bases). This clonotype was sampled from a young man in good health. The CDR3 DNA follows: TGCGCCAGCAGCTTGGCCGGGGGACTTTCGTACAATGAGCAGTTCTTC. Its translation is CASSLAGGLSYNEQFF.